Listed below are T cell receptor beta chains from one sample, sequenced in a study of PD-1 blockade in classical Hodgkin lymphoma. Clones were read by immunoSEQ multiplex PCR, and TCRdb kept only the in-frame ones, dropping some. The sample records fewer than 20,000 clones, around 85% being singletons. This material consisted of CD4+ T cells from blood, taken at baseline. The receptors come from a human donor with classical Hodgkin lymphoma. CDR3s include the opening cysteine and the closing phenylalanine or tryptophan. A D gene is named only where the DNA matches it firmly. Not every row has a clone size; where given, it reads once, few, many or a size class.

TRBJ1-4,-,TRBV7-3,-,TGTGCCAGCAGCTTACGGACGGATGAAAAACTGTTTTTT,CASSLRTDEKLFF
TRBJ2-1,few,TRBV7-3,-,TGTGCCAGCAGCCTACACGTTGGTGAGCAGTTCTTC,CASSLHVGEQFF
TRBJ2-3,-,TRBV5-1,TRBD2,TGCGCCAGCAGCTTGGTAGCGGGAAGCACAGATACGCAGTATTTT,CASSLVAGSTDTQYF
TRBJ2-6,-,TRBV28,-,TGTGCCAGCAGTCCCGGAGGGGTCGGGGCCAACGTCCTGACTTTC,CASSPGGVGANVLTF
TRBJ2-2,-,TRBV28,-,TGTGCCAGCAGTGCCCCTAGGGGGGCTGCGAACACCGGGGAGCTGTTTTTT,CASSAPRGAANTGELFF
TRBJ2-5,-,TRBV9,-,TGTGCCAGCAATCCATCCGGGAGTAGAAAGACCCAGTACTTC,CASNPSGSRKTQYF
TRBJ1-2,-,TRBV5-4,TRBD1,TGTGCCAGCAGCTTCAGGGGGCGAGATGGCTACACCTTC,CASSFRGRDGYTF
TRBJ2-3,-,TRBV5-1,TRBD1,TGCGCCAGCAGCCTCCCGGGACAGGGAAGCACAGATACGCAGTATTTT,CASSLPGQGSTDTQYF
TRBJ2-7,-,TRBV7-2,-,TGTGCCAGCAGTTCTTACAGGGACGAGGGGTCCTACGAGCAGTACTTC,CASSSYRDEGSYEQYF
TRBJ1-6,-,TRBV6-4,-,TGTGCCAGCAGTCCTGATACGGCTTATAATTCACCCCTCCACTTT,CASSPDTAYNSPLHF
TRBJ2-5,-,TRBV6-4,TRBD2,TGTGCCAGCAGTGAGCAGGGAGGGGAGACCCAGTACTTC,CASSEQGGETQYF
TRBJ2-3,-,TRBV5-4,-,TGTGCCAGCAGCTTGGCCGGGACAACAGATACGCAGTATTTT,CASSLAGTTDTQYF
TRBJ1-3,-,TRBV9,-,TGTGCCAGCAGCGTAACTGTCCAGGGGTCCTCTGGAAACACCATATATTTT,CASSVTVQGSSGNTIYF
TRBJ2-5,-,TRBV19,-,TGTGCCAGTAGTACGTTGGAGACCCAGTACTTC,CASSTLETQYF
TRBJ1-3,-,TRBV7-9,-,TGTGCCAGCAGCGCCACGCGGCGCTCTGGAAACACCATATATTTT,CASSATRRSGNTIYF
TRBJ1-6,-,TRBV7-9,-,TGTGCCAGCAGCATCCAGGTTCATTCACCCCTCCACTTT,CASSIQVHSPLHF
TRBJ2-6,-,TRBV7-2,-,TGTGCCAGCAGCACGAGTCTCTCTGGGGCCAACGTCCTGACTTTC,CASSTSLSGANVLTF
TRBJ1-2,-,TRBV5-4,TRBD1,TGTGCCAGCAGCTTGGCAGGGACAGGGAGTTTCTATGGCTACACCTTC,CASSLAGTGSFYGYTF
TRBJ1-2,-,TRBV7-3,TRBD1,TGTGCCAGCAGCTCGTCCCGGACAGGGCTGGGGGATGGCTACACCTTC,CASSSSRTGLGDGYTF
TRBJ1-2,-,TRBV29-1,-,TGCAGCGTTGGGGGGGATGGCGGCTACACCTTC,CSVGGDGGYTF
TRBJ1-3,-,TRBV5-1,-,TGCGCCAGCAGCTTGGACGGCGGAAACACCATATATTTT,CASSLDGGNTIYF
TRBJ1-2,few,TRBV19,TRBD1,TGTGCCAGTAGTCTACGGACAGGGGACTATGGCTACACCTTC,CASSLRTGDYGYTF
TRBJ2-1,once,TRBV10-3,-,TGTGCCATCAGTGGACAGCTCTCCTACAATGAGCAGTTCTTC,CAISGQLSYNEQFF
TRBJ2-3,-,TRBV5-1,TRBD2,TGCGCCAGCAGCTTCACTAGCGGGGGCCTAGATACGCAGTATTTT,CASSFTSGGLDTQYF
TRBJ2-1,-,TRBV11-1,TRBD1,TGTGCCAGCAGCTTCGGGGACAGGGGATACAATGAGCAGTTCTTC,CASSFGDRGYNEQFF
TRBJ2-3,-,TRBV7-2,TRBD2,TGTGCCAGCAGCTTAGGTTGGGGGGGACGGGATACGCAGTATTTT,CASSLGWGGRDTQYF
TRBJ1-3,-,TRBV25-1,-,TGTGCCAGCAGTGCAGGACACTTCTCTGGAAACACCATATATTTT,CASSAGHFSGNTIYF
TRBJ1-4,-,TRBV7-2,-,TGTGCCAGCAGCTTGGACAGAGGGGCTGAAAAACTGTTTTTT,CASSLDRGAEKLFF
TRBJ2-5,-,TRBV28,-,TGTGCCAGCAGCCGGCCAGGAACAAGGCAGGAGACCCAGTACTTC,CASSRPGTRQETQYF
TRBJ2-1,-,TRBV19,-,TGTGCCAGTAGTATCTCAGGGACTCCCTACAATGAGCAGTTCTTC,CASSISGTPYNEQFF
TRBJ2-2,-,TRBV5-1,-,TGCGCCAGCAGCTTGGTGACGGGATTAGGCACCGGGGAGCTGTTTTTT,CASSLVTGLGTGELFF
TRBJ2-7,-,TRBV21-1,-,TGTGCCAGCAGCCTCGATACAGGGGGCGCCGAAAAATCCTACGAGCAGTACTTC,CASSLDTGGAEKSYEQYF
TRBJ1-1,once,TRBV28,-,TGTGCCAGCAGTTCGGGGGGCACTGAAGCTTTCTTT,CASSSGGTEAFF
TRBJ2-5,-,TRBV5-6,TRBD1,TGTGCCAGCAGCAAGGGACAGGGGCCCGGAGAGACCCAGTACTTC,CASSKGQGPGETQYF
TRBJ2-3,-,TRBV7-3,-,TGTGCCAGCAGCCCCCGGGCAGCGGCAGATACGCAGTATTTT,CASSPRAAADTQYF
TRBJ1-5,-,TRBV30,-,TGTGCCTGGAGTGGGGGGACTACGGGTCAGCCCCAGCATTTT,CAWSGGTTGQPQHF
TRBJ1-2,-,TRBV15,-,TGTGCCACCAGCAGAGATTCCCAGGGGTACTATGGCTACACCTTC,CATSRDSQGYYGYTF
TRBJ2-4,-,TRBV5-5,-,TGTGCCAGCAGCTTGGACGGATTGAACGTGGACATTCAGTACTTC,CASSLDGLNVDIQYF
TRBJ1-6,-,TRBV6-7,-,TGTGCCAGCAGTTACTTCAGCTTCCCGCGGTATTCACCCCTCCACTTT,CASSYFSFPRYSPLHF
TRBJ2-1,-,TRBV7-3,-,TGTGCCAGCAGCTTCTGGGGGGCCGGCTACAATGAGCAGTTCTTC,CASSFWGAGYNEQFF
TRBJ2-2,-,TRBV10-3,-,TGTGCCATCAGGCTAGCCGGGGAGCTGTTTTTT,CAIRLAGELFF
TRBJ1-5,-,TRBV19,TRBD1,TGTGCCAGTAGAAGAAGACAGGGTGTTGATCAGCCCCAGCATTTT,CASRRRQGVDQPQHF
TRBJ1-1,-,TRBV5-4,TRBD1,TGTGCCAGCAGCCCCGGACAGGGGACATCTGAAGCTTTCTTT,CASSPGQGTSEAFF
TRBJ2-7,-,TRBV4-1,TRBD2,TGCGCCAGCAGCCAAGTCGAGCGGGGGTGGCGGCACGAGCAGTACTTC,CASSQVERGWRHEQYF
TRBJ1-5,few,TRBV5-1,-,TGCGCCAGCAGCCCCGGTTGGGGGCTGGATCAGCCCCAGCATTTT,CASSPGWGLDQPQHF
TRBJ1-4,-,TRBV28,-,TGTGCCAGCAGTTTCGCCTCAGGGGAGGGCGATGAAAAACTGTTTTTT,CASSFASGEGDEKLFF
TRBJ2-5,-,TRBV7-3,-,TGTGCCAGCAGGGAGGGGGCTGGGGAGACCCAGTACTTC,CASREGAGETQYF
TRBJ1-4,-,TRBV5-4,-,TGTGCCAGCAGCTTGGGAGGGGGGCTTAATGAAAAACTGTTTTTT,CASSLGGGLNEKLFF
TRBJ2-5,-,TRBV13,-,TGTGCCAGCAGCTTAGGCCGCTCCTTAGGCCAAGAGACCCAGTACTTC,CASSLGRSLGQETQYF
TRBJ2-3,-,TRBV9,-,TGTGCCAGCAGCGTAGAAGGCACAGATACGCAGTATTTT,CASSVEGTDTQYF
TRBJ2-3,-,TRBV5-1,TRBD2,TGCGCCAGCAGCCCAGCGGGAGGGAGCACAGATACGCAGTATTTT,CASSPAGGSTDTQYF
TRBJ1-4,-,TRBV7-9,TRBD1,TGTGCCAGCAGCCGCCTCCCCGACAGGGGAGTAACTAATGAAAAACTGTTTTTT,CASSRLPDRGVTNEKLFF
TRBJ1-5,-,TRBV23-1,TRBD1,TGCGCCAGAGAGGGGGACAGGGATCCCAATCAGCCCCAGCATTTT,CAREGDRDPNQPQHF
TRBJ2-7,few,TRBV2,-,TGTGCCAGCAGTGGTCCAATTGAAGACAGGCTTTACGAGCAGTACTTC,CASSGPIEDRLYEQYF
TRBJ2-3,-,TRBV5-3,TRBD1,TGTGCCAGAAGCGAGGGACAGGGAGAATCGCCATACACAGATACGCAGTATTTT,CARSEGQGESPYTDTQYF
TRBJ2-7,-,TRBV28,-,TGTGCCAGCTCCGGTCCCACCTTCTACGAGCAGTACTTC,CASSGPTFYEQYF
TRBJ1-3,-,TRBV6-5,-,TGTGCCAGCAGTTACTCTTTGGTGTATAGTGGAAACACCATATATTTT,CASSYSLVYSGNTIYF
TRBJ2-1,-,TRBV9,-,TGTGCCAGCAGCGTAGATTCCCCTTACAATGAGCAGTTCTTC,CASSVDSPYNEQFF
TRBJ2-1,-,TRBV15,-,TGTGCCACCAGCAGAGATCCTCGTGAGCAGTTCTTC,CATSRDPREQFF
TRBJ2-3,-,TRBV18,-,TGTGCCAGCTCACCGACCACAGATACGCAGTATTTT,CASSPTTDTQYF